A single sample is the source of the 30 T cell receptor beta chains below, sequenced in a study of blood T cell repertoires in COVID-19. TCRdb's table, derived via immunoSEQ multiplex PCR, lists solely in-frame clones and lacks some. The sample holds fewer than 300,000 clones; 85% to 90% are singletons and the top ten take around 5.8%. The material sequenced was peripheral blood. These receptors were taken from a woman aged 45-59 years with COVID-19, enrolled during active disease.

The chain uses TRBV6-5 and TRBJ2-7; 7 bases map to TRBD2. J was trimmed by 1 base and V by 9 bases; bases with no gene match: 12. Germline V gene sequence: CDR1 MNHEY, CDR2 SVGAGI. The CDR3 has 15 amino acids. This CDR3 reads CASCSGVVPSYEQYF. As DNA, the CDR3 is TGTGCCAGTTGCAGCGGGGTCGTCCCTTCCTACGAGCAGTACTTC.

The CDR3 loop reads CASGPINQPQHF. The DNA for the CDR3 is TGTGCCAGCGGGCCTATCAATCAGCCCCAGCATTTT. The genes are TRBV5-4 and TRBJ1-5; no firm D call. In germline, CDR1 is SGHNT, CDR2 YYREEE (reference sequence). The V end lost 7 bases, the J end lost 3 bases, and 8 bases lay between the germline ends. The CDR3 extends over 12 amino acids.

The chain recombines TRBV2 with TRBJ1-2, with D perhaps matching TRBD1 (5 bases). Trimming removed 2 bases at V and 8 bases at J, with 15 bases between. Per germline, CDR1 SNHLY and CDR2 FYNNEI. This CDR3 contains 14 residues. The CDR3 DNA sequence: TGTGCCAGCAGTGAATTGATAGGGGAAGTCGGCTACACCTTC. Translation gives CASSELIGEVGYTF.

This clone has a single count. The chain couples TRBV30 to TRBJ2-1, with 10 positions matching TRBD2. Trimming at V came to 4 bases and at J to 5 bases, leaving 5 bases not matched to a gene. Germline CDR1 GTSNPN, CDR2 SVGIG (reference sequence). The CDR3 spans 14 residues. CDR3 nucleotide sequence: TGTGCCTGGAATGGTCTAGCGGGAGACAATGAGCAGTTCTTC. Translated: CAWNGLAGDNEQFF. Together with reference TRBV30 and TRBJ2-1, the CDR3 gives the full variable domain: SQTIHQWPATLVQPVGSPLSLECTVEGTSNPNLYWYRQAAGRGLQLLFYSVGIGQISSEVPQNLSASRPQDRQFILSSKKLLLSDSGFYLCAWNGLAGDNEQFFGPGTRLTVL.

This rearrangement joins TRBV2 to TRBJ2-3; D is ambiguous. This CDR3 has 14 residues. CDR1 and CDR2 (germline): SNHLY, FYNNEI. The V and J ends lost 6 bases and 5 bases respectively, with 15 bases between them. The CDR3 coding sequence is TGTGCCAGCAGGATGGGCAGGTCGGTAGATACGCAGTATTTT. Amino acids: CASRMGRSVDTQYF.

The chain is built from TRBV4-2 and TRBJ1-2, with TRBD1 identical over 9 bases. V dropped 1 base and J dropped 0; count of bases not matched to a gene: 15. The CDR3 has 20 residues. The germline CDR1 and CDR2 sequences are LGHNA and YNFKEQ. In DNA form, the CDR3 reads TGTGCCAGCAGCCAAGCCCTAGCCGGGACAGGGCCCTCCACTAACTATGGCTACACCTTC. As protein: CASSQALAGTGPSTNYGYTF.

The rearrangement uses TRBV19 and TRBJ1-5; TRBD1 matches at 11 bases. Germline CDR1 and CDR2: LNHDA and SQIVND (reference sequence). The J segment lost 5 bases and the V segment lost 7 bases, leaving 7 bases of the junction unmatched. The CDR3 totals 15 residues. The CDR3 sequence is CASNRTGGRDQPQHF. The CDR3 nucleotides read TGTGCCAGTAACCGGACAGGGGGCAGGGATCAGCCCCAGCATTTT.

This clone showed up just a few times. The chain couples TRBV6-4 to TRBJ1-1, with D unresolved. The CDR3 loop spans 12 amino acids. CDR1 is MRHNA and CDR2 is SNTAGT in the germline V gene. Between the trimmed V and J ends, which lost 0 bases and 11 bases, there was a span of 10 bases. CDR3 nucleotides: TGTGCCAGCAGTGACTCGGGGAGCAACGCTTTCTTT. This sequence encodes CASSDSGSNAFF.

The CDR3 here is CASDDRLNQPQHF. The CDR3 coding sequence is TGTGCCAGTGATGACAGGCTCAATCAGCCCCAGCATTTT. The genes are TRBV19 and TRBJ1-5; possibly TRBD1 for D (6 bases). The V gene lost 8 bases and the J gene lost 3 bases, with 11 bases spanning the gap. Germline assignment: CDR1 LNHDA and CDR2 SQIVND (reference sequence). This CDR3 has 13 residues. Full variable domain (remainder filled in from reference TRBV19 and TRBJ1-5): DGGITQSPKYLFRKEGQNVTLSCEQNLNHDAMYWYRQDPGQGLRLIYYSQIVNDFQKGDIAEGYSVSREKKESFPLTVTSAQKNPTAFYLCASDDRLNQPQHFGDGTRLSIL.

The chain carries TRBV30 and TRBJ1-4, with 7 bases fitting TRBD1. With 2 bases clipped from V and 4 bases from J, the junction kept 7 bases outside the gene matches. Per the germline V gene, CDR1 is GTSNPN and CDR2 is SVGIG (reference sequence). CDR3 length: 15 amino acids. The CDR3 nucleotides are TGTGCCTGGAGTACCCAGACAGGGCTTAATGAAAAACTGTTTTTT. Residues: CAWSTQTGLNEKLFF. The full variable domain, with the rest looked up from reference TRBV30 and TRBJ1-4, is SQTIHQWPATLVQPVGSPLSLECTVEGTSNPNLYWYRQAAGRGLQLLFYSVGIGQISSEVPQNLSASRPQDRQFILSSKKLLLSDSGFYLCAWSTQTGLNEKLFFGSGTQLSVL.

The chain carries TRBV3-1 (or the pseudogene TRBV3-2) and TRBJ2-5; tentative D call: TRBD2 (6 bases). Germline V gene data show CDR1 as LGHDT and CDR2 as YNNKEL (reference sequence). V was pared by 5 bases and J by 1 base, with 11 bases between. The CDR3 covers 14 residues. CDR3 region: CASSKRTTQETQYF. The CDR3 DNA reads TGTGCCAGCAGCAAAAGGACTACCCAAGAGACCCAGTACTTC.

The rearrangement joins TRBV9 to TRBJ2-2; no firm D call. The germline CDR1 and CDR2 sequences are SGDLS and YYNGEE. V was shortened by 0 bases and J by 2 bases, with 5 bases between the two germline ends. CDR3 length: 14 amino acids. CDR3 in DNA: TGTGCCAGCAGCGTAGATTTAAACACCGGGGAGCTGTTTTTT. Amino acids: CASSVDLNTGELFF.

The chain joins TRBV7-9 to TRBJ2-7, with D perhaps TRBD1 (5 bases). Trimming removed 1 base at V and 0 bases at J, with 13 bases between. There are 16 residues in the CDR3. Germline CDR1 reads SEHNR; CDR2 reads FQNEAQ (reference sequence). The CDR3: CASSLVGAESSYEQYF. Written as DNA, the CDR3 is TGTGCCAGCAGCTTAGTTGGGGCGGAGAGCTCCTACGAGCAGTACTTC.

The chain recombines TRBV19 with TRBJ2-4, with 12 bases lining up with TRBD2. Per germline, CDR1 LNHDA and CDR2 SQIVND (reference sequence). The CDR3 contains 20 residues. The ends lost 4 bases at V and 1 base at J; junction bases unmatched: 14. The CDR3 bases are TGTGCCAGTAGTACCCGCCGACTAGCGGGAGAACTAACGGCCAAAAACATTCAGTACTTC. This codes for CASSTRRLAGELTAKNIQYF.

In nucleotides, the CDR3 is TGTGCCAGCAGTTACTCGAGGCAGACCAATCAGCCCCAGCATTTT. Its translation: CASSYSRQTNQPQHF. V and J are TRBV6-5 and TRBJ1-5, with unresolved D. The CDR3 loop spans 15 amino acids. The V gene's germline CDR1 is MNHEY and CDR2 SVGAGI. Trimming pared 0 bases from V and 3 bases from J, leaving 9 bases between.

V usage is TRBV3-1 (or the pseudogene TRBV3-2) and J usage is TRBJ2-7; TRBD1 agrees at 11 bases. CDR3 length: 16 amino acids. CDR1 LGHDT and CDR2 YNNKEL come from the germline V gene (reference sequence). V was pared by 0 bases and J by 3 bases, with 4 bases of the junction left unmatched. The CDR3 DNA sequence: TGTGCCAGCAGCCAAGATCACGGGACAGGGGGCTACGAGCAGTACTTC. As protein: CASSQDHGTGGYEQYF.

The chain recombines TRBV7-8 with TRBJ2-1; 16 bases match TRBD2. With 8 bases clipped from V and 5 bases from J, the junction kept 18 bases outside the gene matches. This CDR3 has 20 residues. Germline V gene lookup returns CDR1 SGHVS and CDR2 FQNEAQ. The CDR3 protein is CASAHPRGLAGGQGDNEQFF. CDR3 DNA sequence: TGTGCCAGCGCTCACCCCAGGGGACTAGCGGGAGGGCAAGGAGACAATGAGCAGTTCTTC.

This CDR3 reads CASSLYSISNYGYTF. DNA of the CDR3: TGTGCCAGCTCACTATACAGCATATCTAACTATGGCTACACCTTC. This sequence joins TRBV18 and TRBJ1-2; D gene uncertain. The CDR3 covers 15 residues. Between the trimmed V and J ends, which lost 4 bases and 0 bases, there was a span of 12 bases. Per germline, CDR1 KGHSH and CDR2 LQKENI.

The chain recombines TRBV6-4 with TRBJ1-1; maybe TRBD1 (6 bases). The germline V gene encodes CDR1 MRHNA and CDR2 SNTAGT. V was cut by 6 bases and J by 0 bases, with 11 bases left in between. This CDR3 comprises 14 residues. The CDR3 protein is CASRKGHMNTEAFF. In nucleotides, the CDR3 is TGTGCCAGCAGGAAGGGACATATGAACACTGAAGCTTTCTTT.

The chain combines TRBV4-1 with TRBJ2-5; TRBD2 is a possible D gene (6 bases). Germline CDR1 reads MGHRA; CDR2 reads YSYEKL. The ends were cut back, 0 bases at V and 5 bases at J, with 10 bases in the middle. The CDR3 is made up of 14 amino acids. The CDR3 loop is CASSQDPGRETQYF. CDR3 nucleotides: TGCGCCAGCAGCCAAGATCCAGGGAGGGAGACCCAGTACTTC.

In regard to this clone: The sample carries other DNA sequences with the same CDR3. The V gene is TRBV19, the J gene TRBJ2-7, with D unresolved. The CDR3 has 11 amino acids. Germline CDR1 and CDR2: LNHDA and SQIVND (reference sequence). Trimming took 4 bases from V and 4 from J, leaving 5 bases between them. The CDR3 protein is CASSNQYEQYF. In nucleotides, the CDR3 is TGTGCCAGTAGTAATCAGTACGAGCAGTACTTC.

The chain combines TRBV6-5 with TRBJ2-4; no clear D. Germline CDR1 reads MNHEY; CDR2 reads SVGAGI. The CDR3 loop spans 15 amino acids. With 0 bases removed from V and 1 base from J, the gap between germline ends came to 7 bases. CDR3 sequence reads: CASSYSEQAKNIQYF. The CDR3 DNA reads TGTGCCAGCAGTTACTCGGAACAGGCCAAAAACATTCAGTACTTC.

In this sample, this clone turned up once. V gene TRBV5-1 combines with J gene TRBJ1-1; 10 positions agree with TRBD1. After removal of 4 bases from V and 4 bases from J, the junction contained 7 bases not matched to a gene. Germline CDR1 and CDR2: SGHRS and YFSETQ. This CDR3 spans 15 amino acids. CDR3 sequence: CASSPTGGEITEAFF. CDR3 DNA: TGCGCCAGCAGCCCGACAGGGGGCGAGATCACTGAAGCTTTCTTT. Filled out from reference TRBV5-1 and TRBJ1-1, the complete variable domain reads KAGVTQTPRYLIKTRGQQVTLSCSPISGHRSVSWYQQTPGQGLQFLFEYFSETQRNKGNFPGRFSGRQFSNSRSEMNVSTLELGDSALYLCASSPTGGEITEAFFGQGTRLTVV.

The chain carries TRBV7-3 and TRBJ2-1; 11 bases map to TRBD1. V dropped 5 bases and J dropped 6; count of bases not matched to a gene: 6. CDR1 and CDR2 (germline): SGHTA, FQGTGA. The CDR3 has 15 amino acids. The CDR3: CASSPDRGRVNEQFF. The CDR3 DNA follows: TGTGCCAGCAGCCCGGACAGGGGGCGGGTCAATGAGCAGTTCTTC.

The V call is TRBV7-2, the J call TRBJ2-7, with a possible D match to TRBD1 (5 bases). The germline V gene encodes CDR1 SGHTA and CDR2 FQGNSA. The CDR3 runs to 12 residues. Trimming pared 5 bases from V and 6 bases from J, leaving 11 bases between. CDR3 nucleotide sequence: TGTGCCAGCAGCGGACACTCTTCCGAGCAGTACTTC. Residues: CASSGHSSEQYF.

The chain uses TRBV2 and TRBJ1-1; D is unresolved. In germline, CDR1 is SNHLY, CDR2 FYNNEI. This CDR3 has 13 amino acids. V was cut by 3 bases and J by 0 bases, with 5 bases left in between. The CDR3 DNA sequence: TGTGCCAGCAGTGAGCAGGTGAACACTGAAGCTTTCTTT. Encoded protein: CASSEQVNTEAFF.

The V call is TRBV5-1, the J call TRBJ2-1; 8 nucleotides agree with TRBD2. This CDR3 region has 15 residues. Germline V CDR1 and CDR2: SGHRS, YFSETQ. J lost 6 bases, V lost 0 bases, and 5 bases had no gene match. CDR3 in DNA: TGCGCCAGCAGCTTGGTACTAGCGGAGTTCAATGAGCAGTTCTTC. It encodes CASSLVLAEFNEQFF.

This clone appeared a single time. The chain uses TRBV7-2 and TRBJ2-5; 12 bases map to TRBD1. The CDR3 consists of 18 residues. Trimming at V came to 3 bases and at J to 0 bases, leaving 8 bases not matched to a gene. CDR1 and CDR2 from the germline V gene are SGHTA and FQGNSA. CDR3 loop: CASSLTGTGGRYQETQYF. In DNA, the CDR3 is TGTGCCAGCAGCTTGACAGGGACAGGGGGCCGATACCAAGAGACCCAGTACTTC.

CDR3 loop: CATQGDSNYGYTF. The DNA of the CDR3 is TGTGCCACCCAAGGGGACAGCAACTATGGCTACACCTTC. V gene TRBV24-1 combines with J gene TRBJ1-2; 7 bases line up with TRBD1. After removal of 9 bases from V and 2 bases from J, the junction contained 5 bases not matched to a gene. CDR1 and CDR2 from the germline V gene are KGHDR and SFDVKD. The CDR3 runs to 13 residues.

Worth noting for this clone: This sample also contains other DNA sequences that code for the same CDR3. The genes are TRBV30 and TRBJ1-5; no clear D gene. The V end was cut by 2 bases, the J end by 0 bases, with 5 bases between. The CDR3 totals 13 residues. Germline CDR1 reads GTSNPN; CDR2 reads SVGIG (reference sequence). This chain's CDR3 is CAWSQDSNQPQHF. CDR3 in DNA: TGTGCCTGGAGTCAGGATAGCAATCAGCCCCAGCATTTT.